The entry below gives a single T cell receptor beta chain sequence along with its context. Not a single patient had been given any form of treatment at any point before undergoing thyroid surgery. The CDR3 runs 14 residues. Trimming left V 3 bases short and J 1 base short, with 9 bases between. The entry originates in a study of metastatic and nonmetastatic thyroid tumors. Study-wide background: The study looked at repertoires side by side in blood and in tumor or nodule tissue from malignant and benign thyroid patients.

TCRdb re-clonotyped the PCR reads via MiXCR. The top ten clones hold approximately 23% of a sample with around 2,500 clones, about 23% of them seen once. The sequence derives from a male donor with papillary thyroid cancer or a benign thyroid nodule (not recorded which). Some clones in this sample may be carry-over from other donors' samples. Source material: adjacent normal tissue. The V and J genes are TRBV12-3 or TRBV12-4 and TRBJ1-1, with D perhaps matching TRBD1 (6 bases). The CDR3 is CASSFLGQNTEAFF. DNA of the CDR3: TGTGCCAGCAGTTTCTTGGGACAGAACACTGAAGCTTTCTTT.